The present T cell receptor beta chain was sequenced within a study of T cells after yellow fever vaccination. 5'RACE template switching added a universal primer site and UMIs to TCR cDNA. TCRdb reanalysed the 5' RACE reads using MiXCR and keeps one entry per CDR3 protein. Of 500,000 to 650,000 distinct CDR3 sequences in the sample, roughly an eighth were seen once. Comment on this clonotype: Its cognate antigen is unknown.

This CDR3 contains 13 residues. The V end lost 2 bases, the J end lost 2 bases, and 10 bases lay between the germline ends. Germline CDR1 is SQVTM and CDR2 is ANQGSEA. Findings and limits, study-wide: Boosting was followed by the reappearance of most primary-vaccination clones (approximately 95% CD4, about 90% CD8). Peak timing came faster in the weaker secondary response, day 5 versus 15.

Specimen: PBMCs, collected on the day of the yellow fever booster vaccination. The chain links TRBV29-1 to TRBJ2-7; D is undetermined. The TCR comes from a man aged 25-40 years who received the YFV17D yellow fever vaccine. The CDR3 DNA reads as TGCAGCGTTGAAATCGACCCTACCTACGAGCAGTACTTC. Translation gives CSVEIDPTYEQYF.